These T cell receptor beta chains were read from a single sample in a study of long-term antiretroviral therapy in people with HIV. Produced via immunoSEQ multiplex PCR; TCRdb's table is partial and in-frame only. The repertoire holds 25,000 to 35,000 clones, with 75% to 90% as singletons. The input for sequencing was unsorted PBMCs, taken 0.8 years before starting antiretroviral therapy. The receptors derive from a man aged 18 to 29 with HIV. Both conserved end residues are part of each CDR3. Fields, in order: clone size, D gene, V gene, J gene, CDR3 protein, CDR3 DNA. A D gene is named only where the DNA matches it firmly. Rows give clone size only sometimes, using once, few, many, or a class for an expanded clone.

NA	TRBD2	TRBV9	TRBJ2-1	CASSQGLAGGYNEQFF	TGTGCCAGCAGCCAAGGACTAGCGGGAGGATACAATGAGCAGTTCTTC
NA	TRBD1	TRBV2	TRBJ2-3	CASSRRGQADTQYF	TGTGCCAGCAGTCGGAGAGGACAGGCGGATACGCAGTATTTT
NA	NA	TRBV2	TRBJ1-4	CASKGRFFVPERSNEKLFF	TGTGCCAGCAAGGGTCGTTTCTTCGTGCCGGAACGATCTAATGAAAAACTGTTTTTT
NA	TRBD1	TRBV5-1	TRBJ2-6	CASSLSGGPWGANVLTF	TGCGCCAGCAGCTTGTCAGGGGGCCCGTGGGGGGCCAACGTCCTGACTTTC
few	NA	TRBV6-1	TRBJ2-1	CATRDGPFQHEQFF	TGTGCCACCCGGGACGGTCCATTCCAACATGAGCAGTTCTTC
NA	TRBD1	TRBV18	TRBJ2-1	CASSRPSGTATYNEQFF	TGTGCCAGCTCGCGTCCTTCCGGGACAGCAACTTACAATGAGCAGTTCTTC
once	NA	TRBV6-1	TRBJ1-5	CASSVDGNQPQHF	TGTGCCAGCAGCGTGGACGGGAATCAGCCCCAGCATTTT
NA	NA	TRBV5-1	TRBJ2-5	CASSLTPRSGVGAETQYF	TGCGCCAGCAGCTTGACCCCTCGTTCAGGGGTGGGAGCAGAGACCCAGTACTTC
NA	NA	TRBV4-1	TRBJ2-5	CASSQEPAGPGETQYF	TGCGCCAGCAGCCAAGAGCCCGCCGGGCCGGGGGAGACCCAGTACTTC
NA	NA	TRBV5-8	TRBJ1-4	CASSPDSATNEKLFF	TGTGCCAGCAGCCCGGACTCTGCAACTAATGAAAAACTGTTTTTT
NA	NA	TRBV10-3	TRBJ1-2	CAISEPDVNYGYTF	TGTGCCATCAGTGAGCCGGACGTTAACTATGGCTACACCTTC
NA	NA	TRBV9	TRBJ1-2	CASSPRIGGRVSYGYTF	TGTGCCAGCAGCCCCCGGATAGGCGGGCGTGTATCCTATGGCTACACCTTC
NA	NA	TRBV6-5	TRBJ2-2	CASSYSGGTGELFF	TGTGCCAGCAGTTACTCGGGCGGCACCGGGGAGCTGTTTTTT
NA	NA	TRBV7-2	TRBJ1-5	CASSSQSGIVQPQHF	TGTGCCAGCAGCTCACAGTCGGGGATTGTTCAGCCCCAGCATTTT
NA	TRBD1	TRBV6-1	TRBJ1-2	CASSEYRGPVGYTF	TGTGCCAGCAGTGAGTACAGGGGGCCGGTGGGCTACACCTTC
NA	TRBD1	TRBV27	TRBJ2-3	CASSNRDRGTDTQYF	TGTGCCAGCAGTAACCGGGACAGGGGCACAGATACGCAGTATTTT
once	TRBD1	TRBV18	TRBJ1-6	CASSPRPNPDRAYSSPLHF	TGTGCCAGCTCACCTCGCCCGAATCCTGACAGGGCATATTCCTCACCCCTCCACTTT
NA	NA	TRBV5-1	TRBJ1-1	CASSQTNTEAFF	TGCGCCAGCTCACAGACGAACACTGAAGCTTTCTTT
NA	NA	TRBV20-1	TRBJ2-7	CSASGAYEQYF	TGCAGTGCTAGCGGCGCTTACGAGCAGTACTTC
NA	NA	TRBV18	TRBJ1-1	CASSGRNTEAFF	TGTGCCAGCTCAGGCAGGAACACTGAAGCTTTCTTT
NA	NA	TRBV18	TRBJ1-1	CASSPLERGGTEAFF	TGTGCCAGCTCACCTCTTGAACGGGGAGGCACTGAAGCTTTCTTT
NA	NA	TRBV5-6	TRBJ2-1	CASSLGSGEQFF	TGTGCCAGCAGCCTAGGGAGCGGTGAGCAGTTCTTC
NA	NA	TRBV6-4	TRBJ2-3	CAGRGGDTDTQYF	TGTGCCGGTAGGGGGGGGGACACAGATACGCAGTATTTT
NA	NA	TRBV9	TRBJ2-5	CASSLSPRWRETQYF	TGTGCCAGCAGCCTAAGTCCTCGTTGGCGGGAGACCCAGTACTTC
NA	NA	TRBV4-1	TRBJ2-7	CASSQDETTELYEQYF	TGCGCCAGCAGCCAAGACGAGACGACTGAATTGTACGAGCAGTACTTC
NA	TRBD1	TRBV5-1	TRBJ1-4	CASSLGPGQGGEKLFF	TGCGCCAGCAGCTTGGGACCGGGACAGGGTGGGGAAAAACTGTTTTTT
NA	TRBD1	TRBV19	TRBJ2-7	CASSDRDRRHYEQYF	TGTGCCAGTAGCGACCGGGACAGAAGGCACTACGAGCAGTACTTC
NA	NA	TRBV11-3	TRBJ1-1	CANKGSADTEAFF	TGTGCCAACAAGGGGAGCGCCGATACTGAAGCTTTCTTT
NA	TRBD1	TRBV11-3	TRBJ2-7	CASTPYSPDRERPYEQYF	TGTGCCAGCACACCCTATTCCCCGGACAGGGAGAGACCCTACGAGCAGTACTTC
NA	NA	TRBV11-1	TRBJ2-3	CASSLAQADTQYF	TGTGCCAGCAGCTTAGCGCAAGCGGATACGCAGTATTTT
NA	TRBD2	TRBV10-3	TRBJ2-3	CAITRSGGTDTQYF	TGTGCCATCACAAGATCCGGGGGGACAGATACGCAGTATTTT
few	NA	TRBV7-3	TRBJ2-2	CASSWRLAGELFF	TGTGCCAGCAGCTGGAGGTTAGCCGGGGAGCTGTTTTTT
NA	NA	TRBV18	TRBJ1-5	CASSRVLLPQHF	TGTGCCAGCTCAAGAGTACTCCTGCCCCAGCATTTT
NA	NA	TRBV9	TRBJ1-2	CASSVGQATYGYTF	TGTGCCAGCAGCGTAGGACAGGCCACCTATGGCTACACCTTC
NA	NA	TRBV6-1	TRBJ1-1	CASSGLGTLRQVNTEAFF	TGTGCCAGCAGTGGTTTGGGGACCCTCCGACAGGTGAACACTGAAGCTTTCTTT
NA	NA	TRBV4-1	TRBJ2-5	CASSRGGAQYF	TGCGCCAGCAGTCGAGGGGGGGCCCAGTACTTC
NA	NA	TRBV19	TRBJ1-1	CASSRQTMNTEAFF	TGTGCCAGTAGTAGACAGACCATGAACACTGAAGCTTTCTTT
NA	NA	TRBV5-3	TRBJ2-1	CARSLDGEDLFF	TGTGCCAGAAGCTTGGATGGGGAGGACTTGTTCTTC
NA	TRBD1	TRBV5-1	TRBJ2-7	CASSFNGGTGSNEQYF	TGCGCCAGCAGCTTTAACGGAGGGACAGGGAGCAACGAGCAGTACTTC
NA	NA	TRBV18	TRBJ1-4	CASSPQGSNEKLFF	TGTGCCAGCTCACCACAGGGGTCTAATGAAAAACTGTTTTTT
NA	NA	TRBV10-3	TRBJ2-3	CAISRYGTDTQYF	TGTGCCATCAGCCGGTATGGCACAGATACGCAGTATTTT
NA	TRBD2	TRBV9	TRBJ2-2	CASSVDGSSGGANTGELFF	TGTGCCAGCAGCGTAGATGGTTCTAGCGGGGGGGCGAACACCGGGGAGCTGTTTTTT
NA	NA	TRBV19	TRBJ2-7	CASSSQGGSSYEQYF	TGTGCCAGTAGTTCACAGGGAGGCAGCTCCTACGAGCAGTACTTC
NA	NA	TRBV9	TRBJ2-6	CASSVEVIAGANVLTF	TGTGCCAGCAGCGTAGAGGTGATTGCTGGGGCCAACGTCCTGACTTTC
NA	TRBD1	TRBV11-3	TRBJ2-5	CASSPRQGGETQYF	TGTGCCAGCAGCCCGCGACAGGGGGGAGAGACCCAGTACTTC
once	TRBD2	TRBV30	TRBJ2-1	CAWSLLGGLAGVGEQFF	TGTGCCTGGAGTCTATTAGGGGGACTAGCGGGAGTAGGTGAGCAGTTCTTC
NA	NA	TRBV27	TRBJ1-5	CASRTLGGQDQPQHF	TGTGCCAGTAGAACCCTCGGGGGCCAGGATCAGCCCCAGCATTTT
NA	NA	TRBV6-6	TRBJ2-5	CASSRGGGETQYF	TGTGCCAGCTCTAGGGGGGGCGGGGAGACCCAGTACTTC
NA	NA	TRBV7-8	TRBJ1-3	CASSLVAQASGNTIYF	TGTGCCAGCAGCTTAGTTGCCCAGGCCTCTGGAAACACCATATATTTT
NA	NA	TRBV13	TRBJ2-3	CASSRVEAGGKDTQYF	TGTGCCAGCAGCCGAGTTGAGGCCGGGGGCAAAGATACGCAGTATTTT
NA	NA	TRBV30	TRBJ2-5	CAWSVQAAPNPQYF	TGTGCCTGGAGTGTACAGGCAGCTCCTAATCCCCAGTACTTC
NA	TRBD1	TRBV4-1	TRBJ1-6	CASSQDGRGPSNSPLHF	TGCGCCAGCAGCCAAGATGGGAGGGGGCCCTCGAACTCACCCCTCCACTTT
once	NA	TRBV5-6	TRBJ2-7	CASSLGPPASYEQYF	TGTGCCAGCAGCTTAGGGCCCCCCGCTTCCTACGAGCAGTACTTC
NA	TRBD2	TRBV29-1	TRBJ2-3	CSARDGEGLLTDTQYF	TGCAGCGCCCGGGACGGGGAGGGTCTGCTGACAGATACGCAGTATTTT
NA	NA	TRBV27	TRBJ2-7	CASRQGERAYEQYF	TGTGCCAGCAGACAAGGAGAAAGGGCCTACGAGCAGTACTTC
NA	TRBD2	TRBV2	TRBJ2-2	CASSVLAGGYTGELFF	TGTGCCAGCAGTGTATTAGCGGGGGGATACACCGGGGAGCTGTTTTTT
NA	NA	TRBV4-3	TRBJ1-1	CASSQEGPNTEAFF	TGCGCCAGCAGCCAAGAGGGTCCAAACACTGAAGCTTTCTTT
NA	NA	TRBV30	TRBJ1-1	CAWSWVEHTEAFF	TGTGCCTGGAGTTGGGTGGAGCACACTGAAGCTTTCTTT
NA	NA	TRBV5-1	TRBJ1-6	CASSLAKFPGSYNSPLHF	TGCGCCAGCAGCTTGGCTAAATTCCCGGGGTCCTATAATTCACCCCTCCACTTT
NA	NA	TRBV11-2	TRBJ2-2	CASSLVRGLGGELFF	TGTGCCAGCAGCTTAGTTCGGGGTCTTGGCGGGGAGCTGTTTTTT